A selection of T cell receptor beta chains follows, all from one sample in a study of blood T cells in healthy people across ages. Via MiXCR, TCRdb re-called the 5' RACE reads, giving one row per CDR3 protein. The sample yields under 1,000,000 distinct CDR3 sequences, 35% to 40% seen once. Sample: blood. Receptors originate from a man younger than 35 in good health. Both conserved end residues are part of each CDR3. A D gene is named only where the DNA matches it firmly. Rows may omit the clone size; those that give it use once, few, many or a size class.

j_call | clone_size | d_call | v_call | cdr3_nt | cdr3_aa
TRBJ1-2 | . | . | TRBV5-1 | TGCGCCAGCAGCTCCGACACGGGGGGTTTCTATGGCTACACCTTC | CASSSDTGGFYGYTF
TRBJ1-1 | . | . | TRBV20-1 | TGCAGTGCTAGAGATGTAGCAGGGGTAGACACTGAAGCTTTCTTT | CSARDVAGVDTEAFF
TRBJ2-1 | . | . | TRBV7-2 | TGTGCCAGCAGTTCGGGGACTGGCAAATACAATGAGCAGTTCTTC | CASSSGTGKYNEQFF
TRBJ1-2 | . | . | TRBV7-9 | TGTGCCAGCAGCTTGGCAAGAGGGGAGGGGAACTATGGCTACACCTTC | CASSLARGEGNYGYTF
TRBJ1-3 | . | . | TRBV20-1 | TGCAGTGCTAGAGACCCCAGGTCCTCTGGAAATACCATATATTTT | CSARDPRSSGNTIYF
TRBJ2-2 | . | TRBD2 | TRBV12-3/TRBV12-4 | TGTGCCAGCAGCCCGGCCGCGGGGGGTACCACCGGGGAGCTGTTTTTT | CASSPAAGGTTGELFF
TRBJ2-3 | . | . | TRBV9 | TGTGCCAGTCAGGAGGGGGATGGCACAGATACGCAGTATTTT | CASQEGDGTDTQYF
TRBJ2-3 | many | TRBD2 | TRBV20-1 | TGCAGTGCTGAGTGGGGAGGGAGCACAGATACGCAGTATTTT | CSAEWGGSTDTQYF
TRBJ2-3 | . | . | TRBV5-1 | TGCGCCAGCAGCTTCAGACGCGAGGGCGCAGATACGCAGTATTTT | CASSFRREGADTQYF
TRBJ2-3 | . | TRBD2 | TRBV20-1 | TGCAGTGCTAGTAGCCTAGCGGGGCGCACAGATACGCAGTATTTT | CSASSLAGRTDTQYF
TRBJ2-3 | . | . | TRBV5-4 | TGTGCCAGCAGCTTTTCCAGGGTCCTCAATACGCAGTATTTT | CASSFSRVLNTQYF
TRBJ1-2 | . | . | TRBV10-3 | TGTGCCATCAGTGAGTCGGCAGGTGACTCCTATGGCTACACCTTC | CAISESAGDSYGYTF
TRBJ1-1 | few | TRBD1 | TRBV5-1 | TGCGCCAGCAGCCAGGGACAGGGGGGCCCGAACACTGAAGCTTTCTTT | CASSQGQGGPNTEAFF
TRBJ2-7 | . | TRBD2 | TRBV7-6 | TGTGCCAGCAGCTTAGAGATAGCGGGGGGAAGCTACAATGAGCAGTACTTC | CASSLEIAGGSYNEQYF
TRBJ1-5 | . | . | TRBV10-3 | TGTGCCATCAGTGAGCCGGGCACCAATCAGCCCCAGCATTTT | CAISEPGTNQPQHF
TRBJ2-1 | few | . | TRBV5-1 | TGCGCCAGCAGCGCGGGTTCCAAGGATGAGCAGTTCTTC | CASSAGSKDEQFF
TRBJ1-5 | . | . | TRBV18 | TGTGTCAGCTCATCGGATAGCAATCAGCCCCAGCATTTT | CVSSSDSNQPQHF
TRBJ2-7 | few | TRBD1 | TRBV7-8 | TGTGCCAGCAGCTTAGTTTTAGGACAGGGATCCAACGGGTACGAGCAGTACTTC | CASSLVLGQGSNGYEQYF
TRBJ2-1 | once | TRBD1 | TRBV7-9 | TGTGCCAGCAGGCCTATTCATACAGGGGGGGAGCAGTTCTTC | CASRPIHTGGEQFF
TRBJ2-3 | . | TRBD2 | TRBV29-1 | TGCAGCGTTGAAGATACCGGGGGGGTAGCAGATGCGCAGTATTTT | CSVEDTGGVADAQYF
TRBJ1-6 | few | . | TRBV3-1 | TGTGCCAGCAACAAGAGGGACATCCATAATTCACCCCTCCACTTT | CASNKRDIHNSPLHF
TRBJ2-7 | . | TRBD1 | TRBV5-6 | TGTGCCAGCAGCGGCGGGACAGGGGTTGTTTACGAGCAGTACTTC | CASSGGTGVVYEQYF
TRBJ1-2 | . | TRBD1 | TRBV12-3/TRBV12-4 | TGTGCCAGCAGTTTATTGGGACAGGGGATGGGTGGCTACACCTTC | CASSLLGQGMGGYTF
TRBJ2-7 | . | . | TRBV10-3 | TGTGCCACGGGGCAAGAGACCCGGTACTTC | CATGQETRYF
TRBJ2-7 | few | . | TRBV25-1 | TGTGCCAGCAGTGAATTCGGAACCTCCTACGAGCAGTACTTC | CASSEFGTSYEQYF
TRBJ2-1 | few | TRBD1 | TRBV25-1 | TGTGCCAGCAGCGGGACAGGGCCGTTCAATGAGCAGTTCTTC | CASSGTGPFNEQFF
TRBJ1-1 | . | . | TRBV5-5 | TGTGCCAGCAGCTTGGAAGCTATGAACACTGAAGCTTTCTTT | CASSLEAMNTEAFF
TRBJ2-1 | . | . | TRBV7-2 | TGTGCCAGCAGCTCCTCCTCACTAGCAGGGACCCAGTTCTTC | CASSSSSLAGTQFF
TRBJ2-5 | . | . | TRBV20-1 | TGCAGTGCTAGAGAAATCGGAGAGTACAATGAGCAGTACTTC | CSAREIGEYNEQYF
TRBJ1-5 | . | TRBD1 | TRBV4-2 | TGTGCCTGCAGCCAAGGGGGCGCGGAGCCCCAGCATTTT | CACSQGGAEPQHF
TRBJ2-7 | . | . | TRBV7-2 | TGTGCCAGCAGCTTAGTCAGACAGGAACTGGCCTACGAGCAGTACTTC | CASSLVRQELAYEQYF
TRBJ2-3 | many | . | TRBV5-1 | TGTGCCAGCAGCGTAGTAGGCCGCACAGATACGCAGTATTTT | CASSVVGRTDTQYF
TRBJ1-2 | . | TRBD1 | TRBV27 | TGTGCCAGCAGTTCCGACCTACAGGGGGAGCGGGGCTACACCTTC | CASSSDLQGERGYTF
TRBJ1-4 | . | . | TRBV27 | TGTGCCAGCAGTTTTTACCCGGACACCCTAACTAATGAAAAACTGTTTTTT | CASSFYPDTLTNEKLFF
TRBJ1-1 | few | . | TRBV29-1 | TGCAGCGTTGAAGGGGGGGGAATGAACACTGAAGCTTTCTTT | CSVEGGGMNTEAFF
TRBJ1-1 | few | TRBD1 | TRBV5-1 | TGCGCCAGCAGCTTGGATGGACAGGGTACTGAAGCTTTCTTT | CASSLDGQGTEAFF
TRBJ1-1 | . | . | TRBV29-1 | TGCAGCGTTATAACCGGGACCCAAGCTTTCTTT | CSVITGTQAFF
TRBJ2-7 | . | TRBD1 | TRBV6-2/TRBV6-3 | TGTGCCAGCAGTTATACGGACAGGGAGGCCTACGAGCAGTACTTC | CASSYTDREAYEQYF
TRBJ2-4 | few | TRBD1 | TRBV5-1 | TGCGCCAGCAGATACGGACAGGGGGCATCACTGGCCAAAAACATTCAGTACTTC | CASRYGQGASLAKNIQYF
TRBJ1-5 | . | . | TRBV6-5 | TGTGCCAGCAGTTACCTCGGCAAATCCCAGCATTTT | CASSYLGKSQHF
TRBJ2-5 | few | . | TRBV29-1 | TGCAGCGTTGAAGATCAGGGGAGGAATGAGCAGTACTTC | CSVEDQGRNEQYF
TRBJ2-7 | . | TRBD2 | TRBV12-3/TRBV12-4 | TGTGCCAGCAGTTTGCGTAGCGGGGGGCCAAGCTCCTACAATGAGCAGTACTTC | CASSLRSGGPSSYNEQYF
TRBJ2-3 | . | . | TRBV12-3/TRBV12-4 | TGTGCCAGCAGCCCTCCAAGCGGCATGAGCACAGATGCGCAGTATTTT | CASSPPSGMSTDAQYF
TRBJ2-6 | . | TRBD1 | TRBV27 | TGTGCCAGCGGCCAGGGGGCCACTGGGGCCAACGTCCTGACTTTC | CASGQGATGANVLTF
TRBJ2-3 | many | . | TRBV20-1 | TGCAGTGCTAGTATAGGGAGCGCAGATACGCAGTATTTT | CSASIGSADTQYF
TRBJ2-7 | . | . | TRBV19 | TGTGCCAGTAGTCCCAGGGGACGACCGAGCTCCTACGAGCAGTACTTC | CASSPRGRPSSYEQYF
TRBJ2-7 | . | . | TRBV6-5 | TGTGCCAGCGCTTGGGACGACGACTCCTACGAGCAGTACTTC | CASAWDDDSYEQYF
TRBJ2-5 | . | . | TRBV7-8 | TGTGCCAGCAGCTTAGAAGAAGGAGGGGGCCGGGAGACCCAGTACTTC | CASSLEEGGGRETQYF
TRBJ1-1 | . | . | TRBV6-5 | TGTGCCAGCAGTTACTCTGGGGGGGGTGTGAACACTGAAGCTTTCTTT | CASSYSGGGVNTEAFF
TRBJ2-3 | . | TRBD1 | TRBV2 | TGTGCCAGCACCAGAGCCGACAGGGCAGATACGCAGTATTTT | CASTRADRADTQYF
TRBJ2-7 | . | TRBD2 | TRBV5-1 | TGCGCCAGCAGCTTAACCAAGACGGGACTAGCGGGGGGGCCGAACAATGAGCAGTACTTC | CASSLTKTGLAGGPNNEQYF
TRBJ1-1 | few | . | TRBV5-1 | TGCGCCAGCAGCTTGGGGACGAGAGACATGAACACTGAAGCTTTCTTT | CASSLGTRDMNTEAFF
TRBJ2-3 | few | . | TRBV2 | TGTGCCAGCAGCGGCAGGGGACCAGCAGATACGCAGTATTTT | CASSGRGPADTQYF
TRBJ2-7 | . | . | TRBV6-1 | TGTGCCAGCAGTGACTTTAGACAGGCCAATTACGAGCAGTACTTC | CASSDFRQANYEQYF